The 2 T cell receptor beta chains presented below share a single source sample, sequenced in a study of blood T cells in healthy people across ages. The authors ran a second PCR of roughly 7 to 11 cycles using a sample-barcoded 5' primer and a J-beta primer mix. TCRdb called the 5' RACE reads again in MiXCR, with one record for every CDR3 protein. The table lists hundreds of thousands of distinct CDR3 sequences, 55% to 75% of them singletons, with roughly 22% in the top ten. Sequenced material: blood. All receptors derive from a man under 40 in good health.

The chain employs TRBV20-1 and TRBJ2-7; D call uncertain. The CDR3 has 15 residues. Germline V gives CDR1 DFQATT, CDR2 SNEGSKA (reference sequence). V lost 6 bases to trimming and J lost 2 bases, with 20 bases between them. CDR3 in DNA: TGCAGTGCCAATTCTCGGAGTGGCGGAGCCTACGAGCAGTACTTC. Encoded protein: CSANSRSGGAYEQYF.

This clonotype showed up just a few times. In DNA form, the CDR3 reads TGTGCCAGCAGCTCCGGAGCTAGCCAAGAGACCCAGTACTTC. Residues: CASSSGASQETQYF. This chain connects TRBV7-2 to TRBJ2-5; D ambiguous. CDR3 length equals 14 residues. The V end was cut by 4 bases, the J end by 1 base, with 10 bases between. Germline assignment: CDR1 SGHTA and CDR2 FQGNSA.